The 24 T cell receptor beta chains given below trace back to one sample, sequenced in a study of shared clonotypes between healthy human individuals. The data were produced by immunoSEQ multiplex PCR, yet TCRdb's version contains in-frame clones alone and is incomplete. The repertoire has roughly 2.4 million clones, 90% to 97% of them found once; the top ten carry roughly 0.13%. The sample consisted of naive CD4+ T cells sorted from blood. Subset: CD45RA+ positively selected. The source of these receptors is a man between 18 and 35 years old in good health.

J is TRBJ2-1 and V is TRBV19, with D possibly matching TRBD1 (6 bases). From germline, CDR1 is LNHDA and CDR2 SQIVND (reference sequence). CDR3 length: 16 amino acids. Trimming took off 6 bases at V and 0 bases at J, with 15 bases between the two ends. The CDR3 sequence: CASSFFRGSSYNEQFF. The CDR3 DNA sequence: TGTGCCAGTAGCTTTTTCAGGGGAAGCTCCTACAATGAGCAGTTCTTC.

The chain carries TRBV25-1 and TRBJ2-1, with TRBD2 matching 10 bases. V was pared by 4 bases and J by 2 bases, with 2 bases of the junction left unmatched. Germline V gene data show CDR1 as MGHDK and CDR2 as SYGVNS. This CDR3 is 15 amino acids long. As DNA, the CDR3 is TGTGCCAGCAGTGGGAGCGGGGGGGCCTACAATGAGCAGTTCTTC. Translated, it gives CASSGSGGAYNEQFF. The full variable domain, rest sourced from reference TRBV25-1 and TRBJ2-1, is EADIYQTPRYLVIGTGKKITLECSQTMGHDKMYWYQQDPGMELHLIHYSYGVNSTEKGDLSSESTVSRIRTEHFPLTLESARPSHTSQYLCASSGSGGAYNEQFFGPGTRLTVL.

The chain couples TRBV5-5 to TRBJ2-2; 7 nucleotides align to TRBD2. V shed 2 bases and J 4 bases; nucleotides not matched to a gene: 2. Germline V gene lookup returns CDR1 SGHKS and CDR2 YYEKEE (reference sequence). The CDR3 contains 14 residues. CDR3 amino acids: CASSFRGVTGELFF. The DNA for the CDR3 is TGTGCCAGCAGCTTTCGGGGGGTCACCGGGGAGCTGTTTTTT.

The J gene is TRBJ1-5, the V gene TRBV6-5; 7 positions match TRBD1. In germline, CDR1 is MNHEY, CDR2 SVGAGI. CDR3 length: 13 amino acids. With V trimmed by 5 bases and J by 7 bases, 5 bases remained unmatched. CDR3 sequence (DNA): TGTGCCAGCAGTCCGGGACAGACACAGCCCCAGCATTTT. Translation gives CASSPGQTQPQHF.

Here the CDR3 reads CASRTQAPEAFF. The CDR3 DNA is TGTGCCAGCCGGACGCAGGCCCCCGAAGCTTTCTTT. V and J are TRBV6-1 and TRBJ1-1; no definite D call. The germline gives CDR1 MNHNS, CDR2 SASEGT. The CDR3 contains 12 residues. V lost 8 bases to trimming and J lost 8 bases, with 15 bases between them.

The DNA of the CDR3 is TGTGCCAGCAGTTACTCGAGTGGGACAGCTTACAATGAGCAGTTCTTC. It is translated as CASSYSSGTAYNEQFF. The J gene is TRBJ2-1, the V gene TRBV6-5; 7 bases fit TRBD1. This CDR3 region has 16 residues. Germline-derived CDR1 and CDR2 are MNHEY and SVGAGI. V lost 0 bases, J lost 4 bases, and 6 bases stayed unmatched.

The J gene is TRBJ2-2, the V gene TRBV28, with TRBD1 matching 12 bases. After removal of 5 bases from V and 8 bases from J, the junction contained 3 bases not matched to a gene. There are 14 residues in the CDR3. CDR1 and CDR2 (germline): MDHEN, SYDVKM. CDR3: CASSAGQGAGELFF. CDR3 DNA sequence: TGTGCCAGCAGTGCGGGACAGGGGGCAGGGGAGCTGTTTTTT.

CDR3 sequence: CASSQDLGGAGNTIYF. The CDR3 bases are TGTGCCAGCAGCCAAGATCTCGGGGGAGCTGGAAACACCATATATTTT. The chain recombines TRBV4-2 with TRBJ1-3; tentative D call: TRBD1 (5 bases). Trimming removed 0 bases at V and 2 bases at J, with 11 bases between. Germline CDR1 reads LGHNA; CDR2 reads YNFKEQ. This CDR3 is built from 16 residues.

This clone was seen only once. The chain uses TRBV6-7 and TRBJ1-6; D is perhaps TRBD1 (5 bases). TRBV6-7 belongs to the ORF category, with a function that is uncertain. The CDR3 totals 20 residues. Trimming shortened V by 2 bases and J by 3 bases, and 23 bases separated the two germline ends. This chain's CDR3 is CASSYPPGGVPAGYNSPLHF. The CDR3 DNA follows: TGTGCCAGCAGTTACCCCCCCGGAGGGGTCCCCGCTGGCTATAATTCACCCCTCCACTTT.

The table lists this clone with a count of one. The chain employs TRBV5-4 and TRBJ2-5, with D perhaps TRBD2 (6 bases). V lost 0 bases and J lost 0, with 12 bases in between. The V gene's germline CDR1 is SGHNT and CDR2 YYREEE (reference sequence). This CDR3 region has 16 residues. The DNA for the CDR3 is TGTGCCAGCAGCTTGGATGGGACTGGATACCAAGAGACCCAGTACTTC. Protein sequence: CASSLDGTGYQETQYF.

As concerns this clone: The same CDR3 is also encoded by other DNA sequences in this sample. The chain employs TRBV7-9 and TRBJ2-3; weak D call: TRBD1 (5 bases). V lost 3 bases and J 5 bases, leaving 6 bases between the germline ends. The CDR3 extends over 12 amino acids. CDR1 SEHNR and CDR2 FQNEAQ come from the germline V gene (reference sequence). As DNA, the CDR3 is TGTGCCAGCAGCTTGGGGCTAGATACGCAGTATTTT. This codes for CASSLGLDTQYF.

This rearrangement joins TRBV15 to TRBJ1-4; weak D call: TRBD1 (5 bases). The CDR3 runs 16 residues. Germline V gene lookup returns CDR1 LNHNV and CDR2 YYDKDF (reference sequence). V was shortened by 1 base and J by 8 bases, with 17 bases between the two germline ends. This CDR3 is CATSRGQGRSEEKLFF. The CDR3 DNA sequence: TGTGCCACCAGCAGAGGGCAGGGACGGAGTGAGGAAAAACTGTTTTTT.

The genes are TRBV7-3 and TRBJ1-2, with D possibly being TRBD1 (5 bases). Germline V lookup: CDR1 SGHTA, CDR2 FQGTGA. V was trimmed by 4 bases and J by 5 bases, leaving 11 bases between them. There are 13 residues in the CDR3. In DNA form, the CDR3 reads TGTGCCAGCAGCTCGGCGGGGGGATATGGCTACACCTTC. Protein: CASSSAGGYGYTF.

In its sample, this clone was seen once. V gene TRBV5-1 combines with J gene TRBJ2-1; possible D gene TRBD1, 6 bases. The CDR3 extends over 14 amino acids. V was cut by 3 bases and J by 8 bases, with 15 bases left in between. The germline CDR1 and CDR2 sequences are SGHRS and YFSETQ. CDR3 amino acids: CASSSIGAGDEQFF. Here the CDR3 DNA reads TGCGCCAGCAGCTCGATAGGGGCAGGGGATGAGCAGTTCTTC.

The chain has TRBV21-1 and TRBJ1-2. TRBV21-1 is termed a pseudogene. This CDR3 region has 15 residues. DNA for the CDR3: TGTGCCAGCAGCCCCTCTCCGGGGGGTCCTGAGGGCTACACCTTC. Residues: CASSPSPGGPEGYTF.

The J gene is TRBJ2-7, the V gene TRBV25-1, with a possible D match to TRBD1 (8 bases). V was shortened by 4 bases and J by 0 bases, with 16 bases between the two germline ends. Germline CDR1 and CDR2: MGHDK and SYGVNS. The CDR3 spans 16 residues. The CDR3 DNA sequence: TGTGCCAGCAGTGGGGGGGGACAGGCGATCTCCTACGAGCAGTACTTC. It codes for CASSGGGQAISYEQYF.

In nucleotides, the CDR3 is TGTGCCAGCGCTAGGACGCATTCTATAGATACGCAGTATTTT. This gives the protein CASARTHSIDTQYF. The chain joins TRBV6-5 to TRBJ2-3; D is undetermined. Germline values: CDR1 MNHEY, CDR2 SVGAGI. Trimming removed 8 bases at V and 5 bases at J, with 17 bases between. This CDR3 comprises 14 residues.

The chain carries TRBV25-1 and TRBJ1-4, with 9 bases aligning to TRBD1. Germline V lookup: CDR1 MGHDK, CDR2 SYGVNS. The CDR3 spans 15 residues. With V trimmed by 1 base and J by 7 bases, 4 bases remained unmatched. The CDR3 protein is CASSESGTGFEKLFF. CDR3 sequence (DNA): TGTGCCAGCAGTGAATCGGGGACAGGGTTTGAAAAACTGTTTTTT.

This chain connects TRBV5-1 to TRBJ2-2; TRBD1 or TRBD2 may be the D gene (6 bases each). CDR1 SGHRS and CDR2 YFSETQ come from the germline V gene. The CDR3 contains 15 residues. V was clipped by 4 bases and J by 0 bases, with 10 bases between them. Written as DNA, the CDR3 is TGCGCCAGCAGCGCGGGGACAACGAACACCGGGGAGCTGTTTTTT. This translates into CASSAGTTNTGELFF.

V and J are TRBV12-2 and TRBJ1-1; the table calls TRBD1, which could not be checked here. TRBV12-2 has pseudogene status. This CDR3 has 16 residues. In nucleotides, the CDR3 is TGTGCAAGTCGCCGTGTGGACAGGGTTATGAACACTGAAGCTTTCTTT. Encoded protein: CASRRVDRVMNTEAFF.

CDR3 loop: CASSDTDRPNTIYF. CDR3 DNA: TGCGCCAGCAGCGATACGGACAGGCCAAACACCATATATTTT. The rearrangement joins TRBV10-1 to TRBJ1-3; 7 bases map to TRBD1. Trimming removed 6 bases from V and 6 bases from J; junction bases left unmatched: 8. In germline, CDR1 is WNHNN, CDR2 SYGVQD (reference sequence). The CDR3 runs 14 residues.

The chain has TRBV7-3 and TRBJ2-6; D possibly corresponds to TRBD2 (5 bases). V was pared by 5 bases and J by 1 base, with 18 bases between. From germline, CDR1 is SGHTA and CDR2 FQGTGA. The CDR3 contains 18 residues. This chain's CDR3 is CASSPTRTRLSGANVLTF. CDR3 nucleotide sequence: TGTGCCAGCAGCCCGACGCGGACTCGCCTTTCTGGGGCCAACGTCCTGACTTTC.

V and J are TRBV7-6 and TRBJ2-1; a possible D gene is TRBD2 (6 bases). This CDR3 has 16 residues. CDR1 is SGHVS, CDR2 FNYEAQ, per germline. The V end lost 1 base, the J end lost 1 base, and 11 bases lay between the germline ends. CDR3 bases: TGTGCCAGCAGCTTAGGTGGGGGGACGTCCTACAATGAGCAGTTCTTC. It specifies CASSLGGGTSYNEQFF.

The chain joins TRBV7-3 to TRBJ2-3, with D maybe TRBD2 (5 bases). The CDR3 has 14 residues. Germline CDR1 reads SGHTA; CDR2 reads FQGTGA. V was trimmed by 5 bases and J by 6 bases, leaving 15 bases between them. The CDR3, as DNA: TGTGCCAGCAGCCAGGCGGGCCGGACGGATACGCAGTATTTT. Translated: CASSQAGRTDTQYF.